This T cell receptor beta chain was obtained from a study of tumor-infiltrating lymphocytes in primary liver carcinoma. Co-extraction of RNA and DNA was performed on about 18-30 mg of unsorted bulk tissue. Without exception, tumor samples held over 75% viable tumor cells. This clonotype was recorded a few times. As yet, its antigen is unknown. The input was about 500 ng total RNA; TCR beta cDNA was made from it with a constant-region primer. Three nested multiplex PCR rounds of slightly modified ARM-PCR generated TCR beta libraries. TRBV1-TRBV30 forward primers paired with a C-beta reverse primer were used in the first two PCR rounds, which ran roughly 10 cycles each. TCRdb re-derived calls from the multiplex PCR reads in MiXCR, one entry per CDR3 protein. The data hold tens of thousands of distinct CDR3 sequences, with around 70% observed a single time. Germline V gives CDR1 SGDLS, CDR2 YYNGEE. This CDR3 is built from 15 residues. V lost 3 bases and J 9 bases, leaving 19 bases between the germline ends.

The study, taken as a whole, reports: The overlap of tumor-adjacent and tumor-blood pairs was smaller than that of tumor region pairs.

The V and J genes are TRBV9 and TRBJ1-3, with D tentatively TRBD1 (5 bases). The clonotype was recovered from a man aged 35 to 55 with primary liver carcinoma and hepatitis B virus infection. The sequenced sample was liver tumor tissue from sampling region 2. The subset: tumor region T2, inferior pole. The CDR3: CASSAGTLGGSTIYF. As DNA, the CDR3 is TGTGCCAGCAGCGCAGGGACCCTCGGTGGGAGCACCATATATTTT.